This T cell receptor (beta chain) was found in a study of cytomegalovirus exposure and HLA in healthy donors. General observations from the study: Follow-up analysis later connected one missense variant in DCLRE1C with trimming of TCR beta V- and J-genes. Cytomegalovirus status was reportedly diagnosed by the classifier with high specificity and sensitivity.

Germline assignment: CDR1 LNHDA and CDR2 SQIVND (reference sequence). With 3 bases clipped from V and 6 bases from J, the junction kept 7 bases outside the gene matches. The CDR3 spans 16 residues. This clone was seen only a few times. Its antigen is as yet unknown. In the PCR, 60 Vbeta and 13 Jbeta primers were used. Assay: immunoSEQ multiplex PCR; the TCRdb copy retains only in-frame clones and omits some. Of about 130,000 clones detected, 15% to 20% appear once; the ten largest clones hold around 2.6%. The chain links TRBV19 to TRBJ2-2, with 10 positions matching TRBD1. The sequencing sample was made of PBMCs. This sequence was found in a female donor in good health and CMV-seropositive. The CDR3 DNA reads as TGTGCCAGTAGTATTAGTCCGGACAGGGGGGCCGGGGAGCTGTTTTTT. It codes for CASSISPDRGAGELFF. The variable domain in full, with the rest retrieved from reference TRBV19 and TRBJ2-2, is DGGITQSPKYLFRKEGQNVTLSCEQNLNHDAMYWYRQDPGQGLRLIYYSQIVNDFQKGDIAEGYSVSREKKESFPLTVTSAQKNPTAFYLCASSISPDRGAGELFFGEGSRLTVL.